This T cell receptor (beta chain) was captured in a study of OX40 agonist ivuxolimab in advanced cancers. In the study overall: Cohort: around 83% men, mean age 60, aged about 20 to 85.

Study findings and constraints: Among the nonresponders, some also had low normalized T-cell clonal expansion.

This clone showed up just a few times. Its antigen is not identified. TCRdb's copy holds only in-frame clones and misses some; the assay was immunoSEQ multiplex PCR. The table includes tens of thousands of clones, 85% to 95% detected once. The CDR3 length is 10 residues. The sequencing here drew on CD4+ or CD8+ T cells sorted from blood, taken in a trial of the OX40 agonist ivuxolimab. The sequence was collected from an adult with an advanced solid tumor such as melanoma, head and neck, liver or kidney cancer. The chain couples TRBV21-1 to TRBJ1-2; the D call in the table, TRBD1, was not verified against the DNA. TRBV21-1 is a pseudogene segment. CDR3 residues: CASDTGGYTF. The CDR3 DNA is TGTGCCAGCGACACAGGGGGCTACACCTTC.